One and the same sample provided the 30 T cell receptor beta chains below, sequenced in a study of cytomegalovirus exposure and HLA in healthy donors. With 60 Vbeta and 13 Jbeta primers, the PCR was carried out. Libraries were prepared by immunoSEQ multiplex PCR; TCRdb keeps only in-frame clonotypes and omits some of them. The data show over 65,000 clones, roughly 75% seen once. Sample: PBMCs. The receptors here all came from a man in his forties in good health and CMV-seronegative.

The V call is TRBV7-8, the J call TRBJ2-7, with D possibly being TRBD1 (6 bases). CDR1 SGHVS and CDR2 FQNEAQ come from the germline V gene. There are 13 residues in the CDR3. V lost 2 bases to trimming and J lost 2 bases, with 7 bases between them. The CDR3 DNA sequence: TGTGCCAGCAGCTTATCAGGGGCCTACGAGCAGTACTTC. Translated: CASSLSGAYEQYF.

The chain is built from TRBV19 and TRBJ2-2, with TRBD1 matching 9 bases. Germline V CDR1 and CDR2: LNHDA, SQIVND (reference sequence). This CDR3 has 15 amino acids. The trim removed 4 bases at V and 4 bases at J, leaving 4 bases unmatched. CDR3: CASSTGTGFTGELFF. The CDR3 DNA is TGTGCCAGTAGTACCGGGACAGGGTTCACCGGGGAGCTGTTTTTT.

The chain links TRBV5-8 to TRBJ2-5; TRBD2 might be the D (5 bases). Trimming took 4 bases from V and 4 from J, leaving 17 bases between them. Germline-derived CDR1 and CDR2 are SGHTS and YDEGEE. The CDR3 spans 15 residues. CDR3 protein: CASSLRIIEGETQYF. In DNA, the CDR3 is TGTGCCAGCAGCCTGAGGATCATCGAGGGAGAGACCCAGTACTTC.

The V gene is TRBV28, the J gene TRBJ2-5; D possibly corresponds to TRBD1 (5 bases). The end of the DNA is better explained by TRBJ2-7, so the J call may be wrong. This CDR3 comprises 17 residues. Germline lookup yields CDR1 MDHEN and CDR2 SYDVKM. CDR3 sequence: CASSSTSRRQTSYEQYF. The CDR3 coding sequence is TGTGCCAGCAGTTCGACCTCCCGACGACAGACGTCCTACGAGCAGTACTTC.

This chain connects TRBV29-1 to TRBJ2-3, with TRBD1 matching over 7 bases. Unmatched junction bases numbered 6, after V lost 3 bases and J lost 0 bases. The CDR3 has 15 residues. CDR1 is SQVTM, CDR2 ANQGSEA, per germline. The CDR3 loop reads CSVEGQGVSTDTQYF. DNA of the CDR3: TGCAGCGTTGAGGGGCAGGGGGTAAGCACAGATACGCAGTATTTT.

The chain is built from TRBV7-8 and TRBJ2-7; 12 bases align to TRBD2. Germline trimming cut 3 bases from V and 1 base from J; bases unmatched to any gene: 7. Germline V lookup: CDR1 SGHVS, CDR2 FQNEAQ. This CDR3 contains 17 residues. The CDR3 region is CASSFSRLAGESYEQYF. CDR3 nucleotide sequence: TGTGCCAGCAGCTTCAGTAGACTAGCGGGGGAGTCCTACGAGCAGTACTTC.

J is TRBJ1-6 and V is TRBV5-1, with D perhaps TRBD1 (6 bases). CDR1 and CDR2 (germline): SGHRS, YFSETQ. The CDR3 totals 17 residues. Trimming stripped 4 bases from V and 6 bases from J, with 20 bases between. The CDR3 bases are TGCGCCAGCAGCCCCGCGGGGGGGCAGGGACTTAATTCACCCCTCCACTTT. Its translation is CASSPAGGQGLNSPLHF. Combining the CDR3 with reference TRBV5-1 and TRBJ1-6 gives the whole variable domain KAGVTQTPRYLIKTRGQQVTLSCSPISGHRSVSWYQQTPGQGLQFLFEYFSETQRNKGNFPGRFSGRQFSNSRSEMNVSTLELGDSALYLCASSPAGGQGLNSPLHFGNGTRLTVT.

The chain couples TRBV19 to TRBJ2-2, with TRBD1 matching over 7 bases. The CDR3 loop spans 14 amino acids. Germline values: CDR1 LNHDA, CDR2 SQIVND (reference sequence). The V gene end was trimmed by 6 bases and the J gene end by 7 bases; junction bases not matched to a gene: 8. Written as DNA, the CDR3 is TGTGCCAGTAGGTTGGGGACAGAAAACGGGGAGCTGTTTTTT. It specifies CASRLGTENGELFF.

This clone was found a few times. V and J are TRBV6-1 and TRBJ1-5; the match to TRBD1 covers 10 bases. CDR1 is MNHNS and CDR2 is SASEGT in the germline V gene. The trim removed 8 bases at V and 5 bases at J, leaving 3 bases unmatched. The CDR3 runs 13 residues. The CDR3 region has the DNA TGTGCCAGCGAGGGACAGGGGTATCAGCCCCAGCATTTT. It translates to CASEGQGYQPQHF.

This chain connects TRBV5-6 to TRBJ2-3; 8 bases agree with TRBD1. The junction had 9 bases not matched to a gene; V was cut back by 2 bases and J by 4 bases. The germline gives CDR1 SGHDT, CDR2 YYEEEE. The CDR3 runs to 16 residues. DNA for the CDR3: TGTGCCAGCAGCTTAGAGCCAGGACAGGGAGCAGATACGCAGTATTTT. Translated, it gives CASSLEPGQGADTQYF.

The chain combines TRBV30 with TRBJ2-5, with 10 bases matching TRBD1. V dropped 6 bases and J dropped 2; count of bases not matched to a gene: 6. CDR1 GTSNPN and CDR2 SVGIG come from the germline V gene (reference sequence). The CDR3 runs 14 residues. The CDR3 is CACRDRGRQETQYF. DNA for the CDR3: TGTGCCTGTAGGGACAGGGGTCGACAAGAGACCCAGTACTTC.

This chain connects TRBV29-1 to TRBJ1-5; weak D call: TRBD1 (6 bases). The germline CDR1 and CDR2 sequences are SQVTM and ANQGSEA. The V and J ends lost 4 bases and 5 bases respectively, with 12 bases between them. This CDR3 has 13 amino acids. CDR3 sequence reads: CSVAPGADQPQHF. DNA of the CDR3: TGCAGCGTTGCGCCAGGGGCGGATCAGCCCCAGCATTTT.

The chain has TRBV7-6 and TRBJ1-1, with D perhaps matching TRBD1 (5 bases). The CDR3 is 14 amino acids. Germline CDR1 and CDR2: SGHVS and FNYEAQ. Trimming pared 1 base from V and 1 base from J, leaving 7 bases between. The CDR3 DNA is TGTGCCAGCAGCTTAGGGCAGGGGAACACTGAAGCTTTCTTT. Translation gives CASSLGQGNTEAFF. Full variable domain (remainder filled in from reference TRBV7-6 and TRBJ1-1): GAGVSQSPRYKVTKRGQDVALRCDPISGHVSLYWYRQALGQGPEFLTYFNYEAQQDKSGLPNDRFSAERPEGSISTLTIQRTEQRDSAMYRCASSLGQGNTEAFFGQGTRLTVV.

In this sample, this clone turned up once. The chain combines TRBV27 with TRBJ1-1; possible D gene TRBD1, 6 bases. This CDR3 has 16 amino acids. V lost 0 bases and J lost 0, with 11 bases in between. Germline CDR1 is MNHEY and CDR2 is SMNVEV (reference sequence). The CDR3 sequence is CASSLSVAGVNTEAFF. CDR3 DNA: TGTGCCAGCAGTTTATCGGTGGCAGGGGTGAACACTGAAGCTTTCTTT.

The CDR3 sequence is CASSRATGPYEQYF. The CDR3 DNA follows: TGTGCCAGCAGCAGAGCGACAGGTCCCTACGAGCAGTACTTC. The chain combines TRBV21-1 with TRBJ2-7; TRBD1 is the table's D call, not checked against the DNA. TRBV21-1 corresponds to a pseudogene. The CDR3 totals 14 residues.

The J gene is TRBJ2-5, the V gene TRBV5-6, with D uncertain. The V and J ends lost 4 bases and 4 bases respectively, with 20 bases between them. The germline V gene has CDR1 SGHDT and CDR2 YYEEEE. There are 16 residues in the CDR3. The CDR3 loop reads CASSEKSGPSGETQYF. As DNA, the CDR3 is TGTGCCAGCAGCGAGAAGTCCGGCCCCTCGGGAGAGACCCAGTACTTC.

V usage is TRBV10-3 and J usage is TRBJ1-2; 9 positions match TRBD1. CDR1 and CDR2 (germline): ENHRY, SYGVKD. The CDR3 covers 13 residues. The V gene end was trimmed by 7 bases and the J gene end by 6 bases; junction bases not matched to a gene: 6. CDR3 coding DNA: TGTGCCATCACCCTTGGGACAGGGAATGGCTACACCTTC. Translation: CAITLGTGNGYTF.

This clone showed up just a few times. The rearrangement links TRBV2 to TRBJ1-4; 7 nucleotides line up with TRBD1. The V gene's germline CDR1 is SNHLY and CDR2 FYNNEI. The V gene end was trimmed by 7 bases and the J gene end by 2 bases; junction bases not matched to a gene: 7. This CDR3 contains 15 residues. The CDR3 loop reads CASNRGDRTNEKLFF. CDR3 sequence (DNA): TGTGCCAGCAACAGGGGAGATCGGACTAATGAAAAACTGTTTTTT.

This chain uses TRBV5-1 with TRBJ2-2; maybe TRBD1 (6 bases). This CDR3 has 17 amino acids. V was clipped by 4 bases and J by 6 bases, with 22 bases between them. The germline CDR1 and CDR2 sequences are SGHRS and YFSETQ. CDR3 sequence reads: CASSGGPQGSGAGELFF. For the CDR3, the DNA is TGCGCCAGCAGCGGGGGACCTCAGGGGTCCGGTGCCGGGGAGCTGTTTTTT.

This clone was seen a handful of times. The DNA for the CDR3 is TGTGCCAGTGGACGTGGGGGACTGGGGGAAAAACTGTTTTTT. It codes for CASGRGGLGEKLFF. The chain employs TRBV19 and TRBJ1-4; tentative D call: TRBD1 (5 bases). V was pared by 8 bases and J by 8 bases, with 18 bases between. Germline CDR1 is LNHDA and CDR2 is SQIVND (reference sequence). This CDR3 has 14 residues.

The CDR3 protein is CASSKGGLAGHYEQYF. Written as DNA, the CDR3 is TGTGCCAGCAGCAAAGGGGGTCTAGCGGGGCACTACGAGCAGTACTTC. The genes are TRBV21-1 and TRBJ2-7; the D call TRBD2 from the table was never checked on the DNA. TRBV21-1 is described as a pseudogene. The CDR3 contains 16 residues.

The chain carries TRBV7-2 and TRBJ2-5, with D maybe TRBD1 (5 bases). Germline assignment: CDR1 SGHTA and CDR2 FQGNSA. The CDR3 is made up of 13 amino acids. Trimming removed 0 bases from V and 8 bases from J, with 10 bases in between. The CDR3 region is CASSLAGRGTQYF. The CDR3 DNA sequence: TGTGCCAGCAGCTTAGCGGGGCGAGGTACCCAGTACTTC.

The CDR3 DNA reads TGTGCCACCAAGACTAGCGGGGTTCAAGAGACCCAGTACTTC. Its protein is CATKTSGVQETQYF. The chain uses TRBV6-6 and TRBJ2-5; 11 nucleotides line up with TRBD2. The J segment lost 2 bases and the V segment lost 10 bases, leaving 6 bases of the junction unmatched. This CDR3 is 14 amino acids long. Germline CDR1 reads MNHNY; CDR2 reads SVGAGI (reference sequence).

In DNA form, the CDR3 reads TGTGCCTGGAGTCCTCAACAAACCGGGGAGCTGTTTTTT. This translates into CAWSPQQTGELFF. The J gene is TRBJ2-2, the V gene TRBV30; unclear D gene. Germline V CDR1 and CDR2: GTSNPN, SVGIG (reference sequence). This CDR3 region has 13 residues. Trimming removed 2 bases at V and 5 bases at J, with 9 bases between.

The chain links TRBV11-3 to TRBJ1-6; 9 nucleotides line up with TRBD1. The CDR3 is made up of 17 amino acids. From germline, CDR1 is SGHNT and CDR2 YENEEA. Trimming removed 3 bases from V and 3 bases from J; junction bases left unmatched: 6. CDR3 sequence (DNA): TGTGCCAGCAGCTTTGGGGGACAGGGTGGCTATAATTCACCCCTCCACTTT. Translation gives CASSFGGQGGYNSPLHF. Full variable domain (rest looked up from reference TRBV11-3 and TRBJ1-6): EAGVVQSPRYKIIEKKQPVAFWCNPISGHNTLYWYLQNLGQGPELLIRYENEEAVDDSQLPKDRFSAERLKGVDSTLKIQPAELGDSAVYLCASSFGGQGGYNSPLHFGNGTRLTVT.

CDR3 residues: CASSEQDTDTQYF. The CDR3 DNA reads as TGTGCCAGCAGCGAACAGGACACAGATACGCAGTATTTT. The genes are TRBV9 and TRBJ2-3, with D possibly TRBD1 on 5 matching bases. The CDR3 consists of 13 residues. Between the trimmed V and J ends, which lost 3 bases and 2 bases, there was a span of 7 bases. Germline V gene data show CDR1 as SGDLS and CDR2 as YYNGEE.

The chain uses TRBV7-8 and TRBJ2-7; 7 bases map to TRBD1. With 5 bases clipped from V and 2 bases from J, the junction kept 9 bases outside the gene matches. Germline CDR1 SGHVS, CDR2 FQNEAQ. The CDR3 spans 15 residues. DNA for the CDR3: TGTGCCAGCAGCGGTTCCGGGACAGTACCCTACGAGCAGTACTTC. Its translation is CASSGSGTVPYEQYF.

The chain has TRBV27 and TRBJ2-7; TRBD1 matches at 11 bases. After removal of 5 bases from V and 3 bases from J, the junction contained 3 bases not matched to a gene. Germline-derived CDR1 and CDR2 are MNHEY and SMNVEV (reference sequence). The CDR3 runs 14 residues. The CDR3 region has the DNA TGTGCCAGCAGTCAAGGGACAGGGGGCTACGAGCAGTACTTC. It encodes CASSQGTGGYEQYF.

This chain links TRBV4-1 with TRBJ2-1; possible D gene TRBD2, 6 bases. The germline CDR1 and CDR2 sequences are MGHRA and YSYEKL. V gave up 4 bases and J gave up 4 bases, with 8 bases separating them. This CDR3 region has 13 residues. The CDR3 coding sequence is TGCGCCAGCAGCCTGGCGGGGTACAATGAGCAGTTCTTC. As protein: CASSLAGYNEQFF.

This clone was counted between two and nine times. The chain has TRBV1 and TRBJ1-1. TRBV1 is listed as a pseudogene. This CDR3 has 21 amino acids. The CDR3 loop is CTSSQDVRIRDIAGMNTEAFF. The CDR3 DNA follows: TGCACCAGCAGCCAAGATGTTAGAATTCGTGACATAGCCGGGATGAACACTGAAGCTTTCTTT.